These 17 T cell receptor beta chains share one sample of origin, sequenced in a study of blood T cell repertoires in COVID-19. Clones were read by immunoSEQ multiplex PCR, and TCRdb kept only the in-frame ones, dropping some. The data show 140,000 or so clones, about nine tenths seen once. Sequencing was done on a sample of PBMCs or T cells enriched from blood (not recorded which). These receptors were collected from a man aged 60-69 years who had recovered from COVID-19.

The genes are TRBV15 and TRBJ2-5, with D perhaps matching TRBD1 (5 bases). Germline assignment: CDR1 LNHNV and CDR2 YYDKDF (reference sequence). This CDR3 contains 14 residues. V dropped 5 bases and J dropped 5 bases, with 15 bases sitting between them. CDR3 DNA: TGTGCCACCAGCGGACGGAACCCAGGGGAGACCCAGTACTTC. Translation gives CATSGRNPGETQYF.

J is TRBJ1-6 and V is TRBV10-3, with D maybe TRBD1 (5 bases). Trimming stripped 9 bases from V and 5 bases from J, with 11 bases between. In germline, CDR1 is ENHRY, CDR2 SYGVKD. The CDR3 length is 13 residues. This CDR3 reads CAIRGLDNSPLHF. CDR3 in DNA: TGTGCCATTAGGGGACTTGATAATTCACCCCTCCACTTT.

CDR3 sequence: CASSNGQGYNYGYTF. CDR3 in DNA: TGCGCCAGCAGCAACGGACAAGGTTATAACTATGGCTACACCTTC. This chain connects TRBV4-1 to TRBJ1-2, with a tentative D call TRBD1 (5 bases). Germline loops: CDR1 MGHRA, CDR2 YSYEKL. This CDR3 spans 15 amino acids. The ends were cut back, 5 bases at V and 1 base at J, with 14 bases in the middle.

The chain joins TRBV5-4 to TRBJ2-2; 7 bases align to TRBD1. J was trimmed by 6 bases and V by 0 bases; bases with no gene match: 2. CDR1 is SGHNT and CDR2 is YYREEE in the germline V gene (reference sequence). This CDR3 contains 14 residues. CDR3 residues: CASSLAGQPGELFF. The DNA of the CDR3 is TGTGCCAGCAGCTTGGCGGGACAGCCCGGGGAGCTGTTTTTT.

The chain uses TRBV29-1 and TRBJ1-2; D call uncertain. Germline V gene sequence: CDR1 SQVTM, CDR2 ANQGSEA. Trimming removed 1 base from V and 5 bases from J, with 11 bases in between. The CDR3 has 13 amino acids. This chain's CDR3 is CSVEGGGQYGYTF. Here the CDR3 DNA reads TGCAGCGTTGAAGGGGGAGGGCAGTATGGCTACACCTTC.

This chain uses TRBV5-1 with TRBJ1-3; TRBD1 agrees at 7 bases. The J segment lost 0 bases and the V segment lost 4 bases, leaving 4 bases of the junction unmatched. Germline CDR1 reads SGHRS; CDR2 reads YFSETQ. The CDR3 runs to 15 residues. In DNA, the CDR3 is TGCGCCAGCAGCGCACAGGGGATCTCTGGAAACACCATATATTTT. It is translated as CASSAQGISGNTIYF. The entire variable domain, with the rest obtained from reference TRBV5-1 and TRBJ1-3, is as follows: KAGVTQTPRYLIKTRGQQVTLSCSPISGHRSVSWYQQTPGQGLQFLFEYFSETQRNKGNFPGRFSGRQFSNSRSEMNVSTLELGDSALYLCASSAQGISGNTIYFGEGSWLTVV.

This chain connects TRBV13 to TRBJ2-7; 12 nucleotides line up with TRBD2. Germline CDR1 and CDR2: PRHDT and FYEKMQ (reference sequence). Germline trimming cut 5 bases from V and 4 bases from J; bases unmatched to any gene: 6. This CDR3 spans 15 amino acids. The CDR3 nucleotides are TGTGCCAGCAGCCGGCGGACTAGCGGGACGTACGAGCAGTACTTC. Translation: CASSRRTSGTYEQYF.

The chain recombines TRBV27 with TRBJ2-3; 7 nucleotides agree with TRBD2. Trimming at V came to 2 bases and at J to 4 bases, leaving 6 bases not matched to a gene. CDR1 MNHEY and CDR2 SMNVEV come from the germline V gene (reference sequence). This CDR3 contains 15 residues. The CDR3 reads CASSLGLVIADTQYF. DNA for the CDR3: TGTGCCAGCAGTTTAGGACTAGTTATCGCAGATACGCAGTATTTT.

V gene TRBV19 combines with J gene TRBJ1-5; weak D call: TRBD1 (5 bases). CDR3 length: 12 residues. Germline V gene data show CDR1 as LNHDA and CDR2 as SQIVND (reference sequence). V lost 5 bases and J lost 7, with 9 bases in between. The CDR3 DNA reads TGTGCCAGTAGTCCCGGGGGGCAGCCCCAGCATTTT. Translating gives CASSPGGQPQHF.

The chain uses TRBV10-3 and TRBJ2-2; possibly TRBD2 for D (5 bases). The CDR3 length is 13 residues. V lost 11 bases to trimming and J lost 4 bases, with 14 bases between them. CDR1 ENHRY and CDR2 SYGVKD come from the germline V gene. CDR3 DNA sequence: TGTGCCTCCCGCCGGGAACTCACCGGGGAGCTGTTTTTT. This codes for CASRRELTGELFF.

The chain uses TRBV5-6 and TRBJ2-2; the match to TRBD1 covers 7 bases. The germline CDR1 and CDR2 sequences are SGHDT and YYEEEE. After removal of 3 bases from V and 0 bases from J, the junction contained 11 bases not matched to a gene. The CDR3 has 18 amino acids. In DNA, the CDR3 is TGTGCCAGCAGCTCATACAGGGGTACCCCTTCGAACACCGGGGAGCTGTTTTTT. This gives the protein CASSSYRGTPSNTGELFF.

The chain is built from TRBV5-4 and TRBJ1-3, with D unclear. Germline V gene sequence: CDR1 SGHNT, CDR2 YYREEE (reference sequence). The V end lost 3 bases, the J end lost 0 bases, and 13 bases lay between the germline ends. The CDR3 is made up of 16 amino acids. In nucleotides, the CDR3 is TGTGCCAGCAGCTGGATCGGAGGACCCTCTGGAAACACCATATATTTT. Residues: CASSWIGGPSGNTIYF.

The chain has TRBV3-1 (or the pseudogene TRBV3-2) and TRBJ2-1; D gene unclear. Germline V gene sequence: CDR1 LGHDT, CDR2 YNNKEL (reference sequence). With 0 bases removed from V and 1 base from J, the gap between germline ends came to 13 bases. CDR3 length equals 17 residues. CDR3 sequence: CASSQDPPSESYNEQFF. The CDR3 bases are TGTGCCAGCAGCCAAGACCCCCCCAGCGAGTCCTACAATGAGCAGTTCTTC.

The chain links TRBV18 to TRBJ1-5; D not resolved. Trimming took 2 bases from V and 7 from J, leaving 15 bases between them. The CDR3 extends over 15 amino acids. Germline CDR1 KGHSH, CDR2 LQKENI. The CDR3 region has the DNA TGTGCCAGCTCACCAAATGCAGGCCCGGGGCAGCCCCAGCATTTT. Amino acids: CASSPNAGPGQPQHF.

V usage is TRBV19 and J usage is TRBJ2-7; no clear D. This CDR3 spans 13 amino acids. V gave up 1 base and J gave up 4 bases, with 8 bases separating them. CDR1 is LNHDA and CDR2 is SQIVND in the germline V gene (reference sequence). The CDR3: CASSIVLTYEQYF. The CDR3 coding sequence is TGTGCCAGTAGTATAGTGCTCACTTACGAGCAGTACTTC.

The chain recombines TRBV12-3 or TRBV12-4 with TRBJ1-1, with D possibly matching TRBD1 (6 bases). The germline V and J ends were trimmed by 6 bases and 4 bases, with 12 bases remaining between them. This CDR3 is 13 amino acids long. The CDR3 coding sequence is TGTGCCAGCAGCAGAGCAGGGGCCACTGAAGCTTTCTTT. Amino acid sequence: CASSRAGATEAFF.

The V gene is TRBV12-5, the J gene TRBJ2-3; D ambiguous. The CDR3 runs 16 residues. The germline V gene encodes CDR1 LGHNT and CDR2 FRNRAP. V dropped 3 bases and J dropped 4 bases, with 17 bases sitting between them. Here the CDR3 reads CASGFGPSGSPDTQYF. In DNA form, the CDR3 reads TGTGCTAGTGGTTTTGGTCCGTCAGGTTCCCCAGATACGCAGTATTTT.